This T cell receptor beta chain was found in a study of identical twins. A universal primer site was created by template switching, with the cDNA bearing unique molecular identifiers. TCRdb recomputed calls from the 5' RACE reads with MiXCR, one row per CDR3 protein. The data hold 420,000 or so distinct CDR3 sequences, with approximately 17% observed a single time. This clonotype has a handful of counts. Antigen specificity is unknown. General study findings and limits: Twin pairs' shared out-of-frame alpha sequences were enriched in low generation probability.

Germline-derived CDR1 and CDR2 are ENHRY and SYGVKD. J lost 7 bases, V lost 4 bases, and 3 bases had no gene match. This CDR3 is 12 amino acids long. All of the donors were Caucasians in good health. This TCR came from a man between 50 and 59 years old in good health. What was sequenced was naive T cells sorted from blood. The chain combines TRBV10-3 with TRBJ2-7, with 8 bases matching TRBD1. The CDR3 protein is CAISGTGREQYF. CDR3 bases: TGTGCCATCAGTGGGACAGGGAGGGAGCAGTACTTC.